The 20 T cell receptor beta chains listed next were all sequenced from one sample in a study of T-cell reconstitution after alpha-beta-depleted transplantation in children. Preparing the TCRbeta library involved the use of unique molecular identifiers. Each CDR3 protein gets one entry after TCRdb re-called the PCR reads with MiXCR. The sample includes roughly 100,000 distinct CDR3 sequences, under 7% seen only once; the top ten take roughly 6.1%. The sample here was PBMCs, mostly from graft donor cells, taken 60 days after TCRalphabeta/CD19-depleted stem cell transplant. Every receptor here comes from a female patient between 2 and 10 years old who had a stem cell transplant for Fanconi anemia, so the T cells may come from the graft donor.

The V and J genes are TRBV25-1 and TRBJ2-3, with D tentatively TRBD2 (6 bases). Germline V gene lookup returns CDR1 MGHDK and CDR2 SYGVNS. The length of the CDR3 is 16 residues. Trimming removed 6 bases at V and 4 bases at J, with 20 bases between. In nucleotides, the CDR3 is TGTGCCAGCAGGGGCTGGGTACCGGGACTGGCAGATACGCAGTATTTT. Residues: CASRGWVPGLADTQYF.

The table lists this clonotype with many counts. The chain is built from TRBV5-1 and TRBJ2-7; D is perhaps TRBD1 (8 bases). Germline CDR1 SGHRS, CDR2 YFSETQ. V was clipped by 0 bases and J by 6 bases, with 10 bases between them. The CDR3 totals 13 residues. The CDR3 region has the DNA TGCGCCAGCAGCTTGGACAGGGGGGGCGAGCAGTACTTC. The encoded protein is CASSLDRGGEQYF.

This clonotype has more than one count but fewer than ten. The CDR3 nucleotides read TGTGCCAGTAGTATACCCGGCCCGGAGGAGACCCAGTACTTC. As protein: CASSIPGPEETQYF. This chain links TRBV19 with TRBJ2-5, with D uncertain. CDR3 length equals 14 residues. Germline assignment: CDR1 LNHDA and CDR2 SQIVND (reference sequence). Trimming pared 2 bases from V and 5 bases from J, leaving 12 bases between.

This clonotype was seen many times. The chain has TRBV18 and TRBJ2-7, with 8 bases aligning to TRBD1. Germline V gene data show CDR1 as KGHSH and CDR2 as LQKENI. J lost 1 base, V lost 5 bases, and 4 bases had no gene match. The CDR3 spans 14 residues. The CDR3, as DNA: TGTGCCAGCTCAGGAGACAGGGGATCCTACGAGCAGTACTTC. Protein: CASSGDRGSYEQYF. Complete variable domain (other parts from reference TRBV18 and TRBJ2-7): NAGVMQNPRHLVRRRGQEARLRCSPMKGHSHVYWYRQLPEEGLKFMVYLQKENIIDESGMPKERFSAEFPKEGPSILRIQQVVRGDSAAYFCASSGDRGSYEQYFGPGTRLTVT.

The DNA of the CDR3 is TGCGCCAGCAGCTTGAGCGGGGTTAACTATGGCTACACCTTC. It translates to CASSLSGVNYGYTF. The chain has TRBV5-1 and TRBJ1-2; D is unresolved. The CDR3 is 14 residues long. The V end lost 1 base, the J end lost 1 base, and 8 bases lay between the germline ends. Germline values: CDR1 SGHRS, CDR2 YFSETQ.

The genes are TRBV7-2 and TRBJ1-4; 9 nucleotides align to TRBD1. The junction had 12 bases not matched to a gene; V was cut back by 5 bases and J by 8 bases. The V gene's germline CDR1 is SGHTA and CDR2 FQGNSA. CDR3 length: 16 amino acids. Here the CDR3 DNA reads TGTGCCAGCAGCCTAGGCATGGGGACAGGGAGCGAAAAACTGTTTTTT. Translating it yields CASSLGMGTGSEKLFF. Full variable domain (missing parts from reference TRBV7-2 and TRBJ1-4): GAGVSQSPSNKVTEKGKDVELRCDPISGHTALYWYRQSLGQGLEFLIYFQGNSAPDKSGLPSDRFSAERTGGSVSTLTIQRTQQEDSAVYLCASSLGMGTGSEKLFFGSGTQLSVL.

This clonotype showed up many times. The chain uses TRBV5-1 and TRBJ2-7, with D unclear. CDR3 length: 13 amino acids. Per germline, CDR1 SGHRS and CDR2 YFSETQ. Trimming removed 2 bases at V and 6 bases at J, with 12 bases between. The DNA for the CDR3 is TGCGCCAGCAGCTTTGGCCCGGTGGGCGAGCAGTACTTC. Amino acids: CASSFGPVGEQYF.

The chain is built from TRBV5-1 and TRBJ2-1; D perhaps matches TRBD1 (5 bases). Germline assignment: CDR1 SGHRS and CDR2 YFSETQ. The CDR3 is 13 residues long. Trimming removed 0 bases at V and 9 bases at J, with 10 bases between. CDR3 nucleotide sequence: TGCGCCAGCAGCTTGGCCAAGGGGTTTGAGCAGTTCTTC. Residues: CASSLAKGFEQFF. The full variable domain, rest sourced from reference TRBV5-1 and TRBJ2-1, is KAGVTQTPRYLIKTRGQQVTLSCSPISGHRSVSWYQQTPGQGLQFLFEYFSETQRNKGNFPGRFSGRQFSNSRSEMNVSTLELGDSALYLCASSLAKGFEQFFGPGTRLTVL.

This clonotype showed up just a few times. V gene TRBV5-1 combines with J gene TRBJ2-7; 9 bases map to TRBD2. With V trimmed by 4 bases and J by 5 bases, 7 bases remained unmatched. The CDR3 consists of 14 residues. Germline V gene lookup returns CDR1 SGHRS and CDR2 YFSETQ. The CDR3 reads CASSASGRRHEQYF. The CDR3 DNA sequence: TGCGCCAGCAGCGCCAGCGGGAGGAGGCACGAGCAGTACTTC.

This clonotype appeared many times. CDR3 residues: CASSYLETDNPSPLHF. Here the CDR3 DNA reads TGTGCCAGCAGTTACCTCGAGACGGATAACCCTTCACCCCTCCACTTT. The V gene is TRBV28, the J gene TRBJ1-6, with D unresolved. V lost 4 bases, J lost 9 bases, and 19 bases lay in between. CDR1 is MDHEN and CDR2 is SYDVKM in the germline V gene. CDR3 length equals 16 residues. The full variable domain, completed using reference TRBV28 and TRBJ1-6, is DVKVTQSSRYLVKRTGEKVFLECVQDMDHENMFWYRQDPGLGLRLIYFSYDVKMKEKGDIPEGYSVSREKKERFSLILESASTNQTSMYLCASSYLETDNPSPLHFGNGTRLTVT.

This clonotype has more than one count but fewer than ten. The V gene is TRBV7-2, the J gene TRBJ2-2; no definite D call. CDR1 is SGHTA, CDR2 FQGNSA, per germline. CDR3 length equals 14 residues. V dropped 3 bases and J dropped 1 base, with 6 bases sitting between them. CDR3 residues: CASSFTQNTGELFF. The CDR3 DNA is TGTGCCAGCAGCTTCACTCAGAACACCGGGGAGCTGTTTTTT. The variable domain in full, completed from reference TRBV7-2 and TRBJ2-2, reads GAGVSQSPSNKVTEKGKDVELRCDPISGHTALYWYRQSLGQGLEFLIYFQGNSAPDKSGLPSDRFSAERTGGSVSTLTIQRTQQEDSAVYLCASSFTQNTGELFFGEGSRLTVL.

This clonotype was seen many times. The rearrangement joins TRBV7-9 to TRBJ1-1; D remains unclear. The germline gives CDR1 SEHNR, CDR2 FQNEAQ (reference sequence). CDR3 size: 13 residues. Trimming cost V 1 base and J 3 bases, with 6 bases left between them. In nucleotides, the CDR3 is TGTGCCAGCAGCTTAGGGGCGTACACTGAAGCTTTCTTT. As protein: CASSLGAYTEAFF.

This clonotype showed up many times. J is TRBJ2-5 and V is TRBV20-1; D not certain. Germline CDR1 DFQATT, CDR2 SNEGSKA (reference sequence). The V and J ends lost 6 bases and 4 bases respectively, with 9 bases between them. The CDR3 totals 11 residues. The CDR3 DNA is TGCAGTGCAGCACCCGGAGAGACCCAGTACTTC. Amino acids: CSAAPGETQYF.

This clonotype was detected many times. The V gene is TRBV7-3, the J gene TRBJ2-1, with 7 nucleotides matching TRBD2. This CDR3 spans 16 amino acids. The trim removed 0 bases at V and 6 bases at J, leaving 8 bases unmatched. Per the germline V gene, CDR1 is SGHTA and CDR2 is FQGTGA. The CDR3 bases are TGTGCCAGCAGCTTAACAGGGACTACCCCGACCAATGAGCAGTTCTTC. Protein product: CASSLTGTTPTNEQFF. The entire variable domain, with the rest obtained from reference TRBV7-3 and TRBJ2-1, is as follows: GAGVSQTPSNKVTEKGKYVELRCDPISGHTALYWYRQSLGQGPEFLIYFQGTGAADDSGLPNDRFFAVRPEGSVSTLKIQRTERGDSAVYLCASSLTGTTPTNEQFFGPGTRLTVL.

This clonotype was seen many times. This sequence joins TRBV4-1 and TRBJ2-7; TRBD2 aligns across 13 bases. The CDR3 loop spans 15 amino acids. The germline V gene has CDR1 MGHRA and CDR2 YSYEKL. The V segment lost 4 bases and the J segment 3 bases; nucleotides outside the gene matches: 3. The CDR3 DNA is TGCGCCAGCAGCCTTGGGACTAGCGGGATCTACGAGCAGTACTTC. It is translated as CASSLGTSGIYEQYF.

This clonotype turned up a few times. The chain joins TRBV7-3 to TRBJ2-3; possibly TRBD2 for D (6 bases). CDR3 length: 15 amino acids. Trimming left V 1 base short and J 2 bases short, with 10 bases between. The germline CDR1 and CDR2 sequences are SGHTA and FQGTGA. CDR3 bases: TGTGCCAGCAGCTTAATCGCGGGGTCCACAGATACGCAGTATTTT. Encoded protein: CASSLIAGSTDTQYF. Full variable domain (rest looked up from reference TRBV7-3 and TRBJ2-3): GAGVSQTPSNKVTEKGKYVELRCDPISGHTALYWYRQSLGQGPEFLIYFQGTGAADDSGLPNDRFFAVRPEGSVSTLKIQRTERGDSAVYLCASSLIAGSTDTQYFGPGTRLTVL.

The chain joins TRBV5-1 to TRBJ1-1, with 8 bases aligning to TRBD1. The CDR3 runs 16 residues. CDR1 is SGHRS and CDR2 is YFSETQ in the germline V gene. The trim removed 4 bases at V and 0 bases at J, leaving 8 bases unmatched. CDR3: CASSPGQVVMNTEAFF. The CDR3 DNA is TGCGCCAGCAGCCCGGGACAGGTCGTCATGAACACTGAAGCTTTCTTT.

This clonotype was observed once. The CDR3 nucleotides are TGTACCTTCTGTTTTTCCCCCCCGCGACAGGGGACCTGGGACGAGCAGTACTTC. Amino acid sequence: CTFCFSPPRQGTWDEQYF. The V gene is TRBV12-3 or TRBV12-4, the J gene TRBJ2-7; TRBD1 agrees at 8 bases. The CDR3 totals 18 residues.

This clonotype has only a few counts. The chain couples TRBV18 to TRBJ2-1; possible D gene TRBD2, 6 bases. Per germline, CDR1 KGHSH and CDR2 LQKENI. The CDR3 runs to 13 residues. Trimming stripped 3 bases from V and 5 bases from J, with 8 bases between. CDR3 nucleotide sequence: TGTGCCAGCTCACCGGGACTCAACAATGAGCAGTTCTTC. The encoded protein is CASSPGLNNEQFF.

The chain combines TRBV6-1 with TRBJ2-7, with TRBD1 matching 8 bases. The CDR3 is 14 residues long. Germline trimming cut 5 bases from V and 2 bases from J; bases unmatched to any gene: 5. The germline CDR1 and CDR2 sequences are MNHNS and SASEGT. CDR3 residues: CASSRQGPTYEQYF. The DNA for the CDR3 is TGTGCCAGCAGTCGACAGGGGCCAACCTACGAGCAGTACTTC.